This T cell receptor beta chain stems from a study of T cells after yellow fever vaccination. 5'RACE template switching generated TCR cDNA, adding a universal primer site and UMIs. TCRdb fed the 5' RACE reads into MiXCR, producing one record per CDR3 protein. The profile shows about 630,000 distinct CDR3 sequences, about 12% of them singletons. CDR1 is MNHEY and CDR2 is SVGAGI in the germline V gene. V was clipped by 4 bases and J by 5 bases; unmatched bases: 8. CDR3 length equals 14 residues. This clonotype turned up a few times. This sequence originates from a man aged 25 to 40 who received the YFV17D yellow fever vaccine. The source was PBMCs, collected on the day of the yellow fever booster vaccination. This chain joins TRBV6-5 and TRBJ2-7; TRBD1 agrees at 7 bases. CDR3 loop: CASSWGQMGHEQYF. CDR3 nucleotide sequence: TGTGCCAGCAGTTGGGGACAGATGGGCCACGAGCAGTACTTC.